Below are 25 T cell receptor beta chains sequenced from a single sample in a study of radiation and T cells in renal cell carcinoma. TCRdb's copy holds only in-frame clones and misses some; the assay was immunoSEQ multiplex PCR. The sample lists more than 140,000 clones; around 78% were seen once. Time point reported: baseline pretreatment blood. As for treatment: 15 Gy SBRT to primary tumor, nephrectomy 4 weeks later. Sequenced material: blood, taken from a patient whose treatment included radiotherapy and nephrectomy. These receptors were collected from a woman between 50 and 59 years old with renal cell carcinoma.

The chain employs TRBV27 and TRBJ2-7; 7 positions agree with TRBD1. This CDR3 has 14 amino acids. Trimming cost V 3 bases and J 4 bases; bases outside gene matches: 6. Per germline, CDR1 MNHEY and CDR2 SMNVEV (reference sequence). CDR3 amino acids: CASSFMTGRYEQYF. CDR3 coding DNA: TGTGCCAGCAGTTTTATGACAGGGCGGTACGAGCAGTACTTC.

This clone occurred once. The J gene is TRBJ1-5, the V gene TRBV27; 7 bases map to TRBD1. This CDR3 comprises 14 residues. V was pared by 4 bases and J by 5 bases, with 5 bases of the junction left unmatched. Germline CDR1 and CDR2: MNHEY and SMNVEV (reference sequence). The CDR3: CASSWRGPDQPQHF. In DNA form, the CDR3 reads TGTGCCAGCAGTTGGAGGGGGCCGGATCAGCCCCAGCATTTT.

The chain uses TRBV15 and TRBJ2-1; D is ambiguous. With 1 base removed from V and 8 bases from J, the gap between germline ends came to 9 bases. This CDR3 contains 13 residues. Germline loops: CDR1 LNHNV, CDR2 YYDKDF (reference sequence). CDR3 residues: CATSRGAQDEQFF. The CDR3 DNA reads as TGTGCCACCAGCAGAGGGGCCCAGGATGAGCAGTTCTTC. Using reference TRBV15 and TRBJ2-1 for the parts outside the CDR3, the full variable domain is DAMVIQNPRYQVTQFGKPVTLSCSQTLNHNVMYWYQQKSSQAPKLLFHYYDKDFNNEADTPDNFQSRRPNTSFCFLDIRSPGLGDTAMYLCATSRGAQDEQFFGPGTRLTVL.

The chain employs TRBV29-1 and TRBJ2-7; perhaps TRBD1 as D (7 bases). The germline V and J ends were trimmed by 5 bases and 6 bases, with 14 bases remaining between them. CDR1 and CDR2 (germline): SQVTM, ANQGSEA. The CDR3 runs to 12 residues. In nucleotides, the CDR3 is TGCAGCGTTACAGGAGGGACAGCCGAGCAGTACTTC. Translated, it gives CSVTGGTAEQYF.

V gene TRBV5-4 combines with J gene TRBJ1-2; 7 nucleotides align to TRBD1. After removal of 4 bases from V and 4 bases from J, the junction contained 4 bases not matched to a gene. Germline V gene sequence: CDR1 SGHNT, CDR2 YYREEE (reference sequence). The CDR3 spans 13 residues. The CDR3 is CASSGGGGYGYTF. In nucleotides, the CDR3 is TGTGCCAGCAGCGGAGGGGGCGGCTATGGCTACACCTTC.

The gene calls are TRBV4-1 and TRBJ1-5, with D unclear. Trimming stripped 2 bases from V and 2 bases from J, with 13 bases between. The CDR3 is 16 amino acids. CDR1 and CDR2 from the germline V gene are MGHRA and YSYEKL. The CDR3 is CASSQTRIRGNQPQHF. The CDR3 region has the DNA TGCGCCAGCAGCCAAACACGAATAAGGGGCAATCAGCCCCAGCATTTT.

This chain uses TRBV7-2 with TRBJ2-1; D is possibly TRBD1 (7 bases). The CDR3 sequence is 14 residues long. Looked up from germline, CDR1 is SGHTA and CDR2 is FQGNSA. V lost 7 bases to trimming and J lost 0 bases, with 10 bases between them. The CDR3 region is CASMQGGSYNEQFF. CDR3 DNA sequence: TGTGCCAGCATGCAGGGGGGCTCCTACAATGAGCAGTTCTTC. Full variable domain (outside the CDR3, taken from reference TRBV7-2 and TRBJ2-1): GAGVSQSPSNKVTEKGKDVELRCDPISGHTALYWYRQSLGQGLEFLIYFQGNSAPDKSGLPSDRFSAERTGGSVSTLTIQRTQQEDSAVYLCASMQGGSYNEQFFGPGTRLTVL.

The gene calls are TRBV6-1 and TRBJ1-4; D ambiguous. The CDR3 contains 13 residues. Trimming stripped 4 bases from V and 3 bases from J, with 6 bases between. The V gene's germline CDR1 is MNHNS and CDR2 SASEGT. CDR3 residues: CASSGEANEKLFF. As DNA, the CDR3 is TGTGCCAGCAGTGGAGAGGCTAATGAAAAACTGTTTTTT.

This clone was seen only once. V usage is TRBV19 and J usage is TRBJ2-7; 7 nucleotides match TRBD1. After removal of 2 bases from V and 5 bases from J, the junction contained 6 bases not matched to a gene. CDR1 is LNHDA and CDR2 is SQIVND in the germline V gene (reference sequence). The CDR3 spans 14 residues. CDR3: CASSIRQGSHEQYF. The CDR3 DNA follows: TGTGCCAGTAGTATACGACAGGGTTCCCACGAGCAGTACTTC.

This rearrangement joins TRBV6-5 to TRBJ1-1; D gene ambiguous. Germline-derived CDR1 and CDR2 are MNHEY and SVGAGI. The CDR3 spans 11 residues. V dropped 5 bases and J dropped 11 bases, with 12 bases sitting between them. CDR3 DNA: TGTGCCAGCAGTGAAGTTTGGGCCGCTTTCTTT. Translated, it gives CASSEVWAAFF.

The chain carries TRBV10-3 and TRBJ2-1; D gene ambiguous. Trimming pared 1 base from V and 11 bases from J, leaving 9 bases between. The CDR3 consists of 12 residues. Germline CDR1 ENHRY, CDR2 SYGVKD. The CDR3 spells CAISELSDQQFF. The CDR3 DNA reads TGTGCCATCAGTGAGTTATCGGACCAGCAGTTCTTC.

This sequence joins TRBV2 and TRBJ2-7; D is uncertain. Trimming stripped 6 bases from V and 0 bases from J, with 12 bases between. The CDR3 is 14 amino acids. Germline V gives CDR1 SNHLY, CDR2 FYNNEI. The CDR3 is CASRAEFSSYEQYF. As DNA, the CDR3 is TGTGCCAGCAGGGCAGAGTTTAGCTCCTACGAGCAGTACTTC.

The genes are TRBV5-1 and TRBJ2-2, with D tentatively TRBD2 (5 bases). The germline gives CDR1 SGHRS, CDR2 YFSETQ. V lost 0 bases and J lost 6, with 9 bases in between. This CDR3 is 14 amino acids long. DNA for the CDR3: TGCGCCAGCAGCTTGGGGGCGGAGGCCGGGGAGCTGTTTTTT. It encodes CASSLGAEAGELFF.

Only a few counts were recorded for this clone. The chain joins TRBV11-2 to TRBJ2-3, with 12 bases lining up with TRBD2. The length of the CDR3 is 18 residues. The ends lost 5 bases at V and 5 bases at J; junction bases unmatched: 14. Germline assignment: CDR1 SGHAT and CDR2 FQNNGV. This CDR3 reads CASSLALVLAGGVDTQYF. The CDR3 DNA follows: TGTGCCAGCAGCCTGGCTTTGGTACTAGCGGGGGGCGTAGATACGCAGTATTTT. Filled out from reference TRBV11-2 and TRBJ2-3, the complete variable domain reads EAGVAQSPRYKIIEKRQSVAFWCNPISGHATLYWYQQILGQGPKLLIQFQNNGVVDDSQLPKDRFSAERLKGVDSTLKIQPAKLEDSAVYLCASSLALVLAGGVDTQYFGPGTRLTVL.

V gene TRBV29-1 combines with J gene TRBJ2-7; tentatively, D is TRBD1 (5 bases). The CDR3 loop spans 13 amino acids. V shed 3 bases and J shed 6 bases, with 15 bases lying between them. The germline CDR1 and CDR2 sequences are SQVTM and ANQGSEA. The CDR3, as DNA: TGCAGCGTTGAGACAACCCAGGGTGCCGAGCAGTACTTC. The encoded protein is CSVETTQGAEQYF.

The chain employs TRBV4-1 and TRBJ1-1, with D possibly matching TRBD1 (6 bases). V shed 4 bases and J shed 5 bases, with 17 bases lying between them. The CDR3 length is 15 residues. From germline, CDR1 is MGHRA and CDR2 YSYEKL. CDR3 nucleotides: TGCGCCAGCAGCCTCACCCCGGGGGGCGCGACTGAAGCTTTCTTT. This sequence encodes CASSLTPGGATEAFF.

In nucleotides, the CDR3 is TGTGCCAGCAGCTTGACAGAGATTAACTATGGCTACACCTTC. Amino acid sequence: CASSLTEINYGYTF. The chain employs TRBV11-3 and TRBJ1-2; D is perhaps TRBD1 (5 bases). With 3 bases removed from V and 1 base from J, the gap between germline ends came to 9 bases. The CDR3 extends over 14 amino acids. CDR1 is SGHNT and CDR2 is YENEEA in the germline V gene.

This rearrangement joins TRBV7-2 to TRBJ1-2; 8 bases are shared with TRBD1. Losses at the gene ends were 1 base for V and 7 bases for J; bases not matched to a gene: 8. There are 15 residues in the CDR3. Germline assignment: CDR1 SGHTA and CDR2 FQGNSA. The CDR3 loop reads CASSLVRQGAGGYTF. The CDR3 DNA reads as TGTGCCAGCAGCTTAGTACGGCAGGGGGCGGGTGGCTACACCTTC.

The rearrangement links TRBV2 to TRBJ1-2, with 8 bases fitting TRBD1. CDR1 SNHLY and CDR2 FYNNEI come from the germline V gene. The CDR3 runs 13 residues. Trimming took 6 bases from V and 8 from J; bases not matched to a gene: 8. CDR3 region: CASSPGQVIGYTF. The CDR3, as DNA: TGTGCCAGCAGCCCGGGACAGGTGATCGGCTACACCTTC.

The rearrangement joins TRBV2 to TRBJ2-1; TRBD1 matches at 10 bases. The CDR3 extends over 15 amino acids. Trimming took 8 bases from V and 7 from J; bases not matched to a gene: 11. Per germline, CDR1 SNHLY and CDR2 FYNNEI. The CDR3 coding sequence is TGTGCCAGCCTCTCTTGGGGGACAGGGGTAAATGAGCAGTTCTTC. It encodes CASLSWGTGVNEQFF.

The chain has TRBV28 and TRBJ1-5; D not resolved. CDR1 is MDHEN and CDR2 is SYDVKM in the germline V gene. V dropped 6 bases and J dropped 5 bases, with 5 bases sitting between them. The CDR3 covers 11 residues. The CDR3 sequence is CASRNDQPQHF. The CDR3 DNA is TGTGCCAGCAGAAACGATCAGCCCCAGCATTTT.

This clone came up a few times. This rearrangement joins TRBV7-3 to TRBJ2-2, with a weak D call TRBD1 (5 bases). Germline values: CDR1 SGHTA, CDR2 FQGTGA. CDR3 length: 13 residues. V was trimmed by 5 bases and J by 4 bases, leaving 8 bases between them. The CDR3, as DNA: TGTGCCAGCAGCGGGCAGGGCACCGGGGAGCTGTTTTTT. It yields the protein CASSGQGTGELFF. The full variable domain, in which reference TRBV7-3 and TRBJ2-2 provide the parts outside the CDR3, is GAGVSQTPSNKVTEKGKYVELRCDPISGHTALYWYRQSLGQGPEFLIYFQGTGAADDSGLPNDRFFAVRPEGSVSTLKIQRTERGDSAVYLCASSGQGTGELFFGEGSRLTVL.

This clone was detected only a few times. The chain joins TRBV10-3 to TRBJ2-2; 15 nucleotides line up with TRBD2. Germline V gives CDR1 ENHRY, CDR2 SYGVKD. V lost 6 bases and J lost 4; bases outside the gene matches: 3. The CDR3 extends over 16 amino acids. CDR3 DNA sequence: TGTGCCATCAGCGGACTAGCGGGAGGGGGCACCGGGGAGCTGTTTTTT. This translates into CAISGLAGGGTGELFF.

The J gene is TRBJ1-2, the V gene TRBV5-6; tentative D call: TRBD1 (6 bases). Germline assignment: CDR1 SGHDT and CDR2 YYEEEE. This CDR3 has 15 residues. The ends were cut back, 0 bases at V and 1 base at J, with 10 bases in the middle. The CDR3 reads CASSLASRGNYGYTF. Written as DNA, the CDR3 is TGTGCCAGCAGCTTGGCCTCCAGGGGTAACTATGGCTACACCTTC.

The chain combines TRBV6-4 with TRBJ2-3, with no clear D. The CDR3 is made up of 14 amino acids. CDR1 MRHNA and CDR2 SNTAGT come from the germline V gene. The V and J ends lost 8 bases and 0 bases respectively, with 12 bases between them. The CDR3 sequence is CASSISTSTDTQYF. In DNA form, the CDR3 reads TGTGCCAGCTCGATCTCTACTAGCACAGATACGCAGTATTTT.